The 20 T cell receptor beta chains in this list originate from one sample, sequenced in a study of T cells in Graves' hyperthyroidism and ophthalmopathy. Researchers amplified the TCR beta CDR3 regions from RNA transcripts. During a first-round RT-PCR of the TCR CDR3, the HTBI primer set was used. TCRdb re-called the multiplex PCR reads through MiXCR, storing one row per CDR3 protein. The sample holds 350,000 to 400,000 distinct CDR3 sequences, about a fifth seen once. The specimen sequenced was blood. The source is a man aged 18 to 30 with Graves' ophthalmopathy.

The chain links TRBV4-1 to TRBJ2-1; 7 positions match TRBD2. Germline lookup yields CDR1 MGHRA and CDR2 YSYEKL. This CDR3 comprises 16 residues. Trimming cost V 0 bases and J 0 bases; bases outside gene matches: 2. Here the CDR3 reads CASSQEGGGSYNEQFF. In DNA, the CDR3 is TGCGCCAGCAGCCAAGAGGGCGGGGGCTCCTACAATGAGCAGTTCTTC.

Many counts were recorded for this clonotype. The chain joins TRBV6-1 to TRBJ2-7; D is uncertain. Germline V CDR1 and CDR2: MNHNS, SASEGT. The CDR3 spans 13 residues. Trimming shortened V by 4 bases and J by 2 bases, and 9 bases separated the two germline ends. CDR3 coding DNA: TGTGCCAGCAGTGGCCGGCCCACCTACGAGCAGTACTTC. Residues: CASSGRPTYEQYF.

The J gene is TRBJ1-2, the V gene TRBV9; weak D call: TRBD1 (5 bases). V was trimmed by 0 bases and J by 0 bases, leaving 12 bases between them. The CDR3 consists of 16 residues. CDR1 and CDR2 (germline): SGDLS, YYNGEE. The CDR3 here is CASSVGAGRANYGYTF. CDR3 bases: TGTGCCAGCAGCGTAGGTGCAGGGAGAGCTAACTATGGCTACACCTTC.

This clonotype was detected a few times. This sequence joins TRBV20-1 and TRBJ2-5, with TRBD2 matching over 9 bases. The V gene's germline CDR1 is DFQATT and CDR2 SNEGSKA (reference sequence). V shed 0 bases, J shed 1 base, and the junction held 6 bases outside the gene matches. The CDR3 consists of 16 residues. CDR3 in DNA: TGCAGTGCTAGAGAAGAGGAGCGGGGGGTCCAAGAGACCCAGTACTTC. Translation gives CSAREEERGVQETQYF.

Many counts were recorded for this clonotype. The V gene is TRBV7-2, the J gene TRBJ2-5; unclear D gene. The CDR3 is made up of 15 amino acids. Germline lookup yields CDR1 SGHTA and CDR2 FQGNSA. V was shortened by 2 bases and J by 5 bases, with 15 bases between the two germline ends. This chain's CDR3 is CASSLIFASRETQYF. The CDR3 DNA follows: TGTGCCAGCAGCTTAATCTTTGCCAGTCGGGAGACCCAGTACTTC.

This clonotype appeared a few times. The chain joins TRBV28 to TRBJ2-5, with a weak D call TRBD2 (5 bases). V lost 5 bases and J lost 3, with 10 bases in between. Germline V gene sequence: CDR1 MDHEN, CDR2 SYDVKM. CDR3 size: 13 residues. This CDR3 reads CASSPHGEETQYF. In DNA form, the CDR3 reads TGTGCCAGCAGTCCCCACGGGGAAGAGACCCAGTACTTC.

In its sample, this clonotype was seen many times. The chain carries TRBV5-1 and TRBJ2-3, with 8 bases fitting TRBD2. Per germline, CDR1 SGHRS and CDR2 YFSETQ. Trimming took 0 bases from V and 0 from J; bases not matched to a gene: 3. The CDR3 length is 16 residues. CDR3 protein: CASSLARGGSTDTQYF. Written as DNA, the CDR3 is TGCGCCAGCAGCTTGGCACGCGGGGGGAGCACAGATACGCAGTATTTT.

J is TRBJ1-1 and V is TRBV19; D not certain. Germline CDR1 reads LNHDA; CDR2 reads SQIVND (reference sequence). The germline V and J ends were trimmed by 4 bases and 1 base, with 13 bases remaining between them. The CDR3 spans 15 residues. The CDR3 loop reads CASSRSFGENTEAFF. The CDR3 DNA reads as TGTGCCAGTAGTAGAAGTTTCGGGGAGAACACTGAAGCTTTCTTT.

In this sample, this clonotype turned up a few times. The rearrangement joins TRBV28 to TRBJ1-4; D is undetermined. This CDR3 comprises 12 residues. V lost 3 bases and J lost 6, with 5 bases in between. Germline CDR1 reads MDHEN; CDR2 reads SYDVKM. The CDR3 protein is CASSLTYEKLFF. DNA of the CDR3: TGTGCCAGCAGTTTGACCTATGAAAAACTGTTTTTT.

For this clonotype: With a much larger clone just one base away, this may be a read error. The DNA for the CDR3 is TGTGCCAGCAGTCGCATCCCGGACAGGGGGACTAAAGAGACCCAGTACTTC. This encodes CASSRIPDRGTKETQYF. This chain uses TRBV6-1 with TRBJ2-5; 10 bases are a match to TRBD1. CDR3 size: 17 residues. V lost 5 bases and J lost 3; bases outside the gene matches: 12. The germline V gene encodes CDR1 MNHNS and CDR2 SASEGT.

The V gene is TRBV11-2, the J gene TRBJ2-5; 9 nucleotides agree with TRBD2. Germline lookup yields CDR1 SGHAT and CDR2 FQNNGV. The CDR3 is 16 amino acids. Trimming cost V 1 base and J 2 bases; bases outside gene matches: 5. This chain's CDR3 is CASSLGRGGRQETQYF. In DNA, the CDR3 is TGTGCCAGCAGCTTAGGGCGGGGGGGTAGACAAGAGACCCAGTACTTC.

The J gene is TRBJ1-5, the V gene TRBV15; tentatively, D is TRBD1 (6 bases). This CDR3 is 15 amino acids long. Deletions cut 6 bases from V and 5 bases from J, with 17 bases between. Germline CDR1 reads LNHNV; CDR2 reads YYDKDF (reference sequence). The CDR3 reads CATRNPTGKHQPQHF. In DNA, the CDR3 is TGTGCCACCAGAAATCCCACAGGGAAACATCAGCCCCAGCATTTT. Full variable domain (outside the CDR3, taken from reference TRBV15 and TRBJ1-5): DAMVIQNPRYQVTQFGKPVTLSCSQTLNHNVMYWYQQKSSQAPKLLFHYYDKDFNNEADTPDNFQSRRPNTSFCFLDIRSPGLGDTAMYLCATRNPTGKHQPQHFGDGTRLSIL.

The table lists this clonotype with many counts. The CDR3 DNA reads as TGTGCCAGCAGCTCCACCGGGACCGCGCCCACTGAAGCTTTCTTT. Translating gives CASSSTGTAPTEAFF. The chain joins TRBV28 to TRBJ1-1; possible D gene TRBD1, 5 bases. Germline assignment: CDR1 MDHEN and CDR2 SYDVKM. This CDR3 is 15 amino acids long. Trimming left V 6 bases short and J 4 bases short, with 18 bases between.

This clonotype was seen ten or more times. The genes are TRBV3-1 and TRBJ2-1, with 7 bases lining up with TRBD1. Germline CDR1 and CDR2: LGHDT and YNNKEL (reference sequence). The ends lost 5 bases at V and 2 bases at J; junction bases unmatched: 9. The CDR3 covers 16 residues. The CDR3 spells CASSGPTGRAYNEQFF. Here the CDR3 DNA reads TGTGCCAGCAGCGGCCCGACAGGGCGGGCCTACAATGAGCAGTTCTTC.

This clonotype has a handful of counts. The chain carries TRBV7-9 and TRBJ1-1, with D possibly TRBD1 on 6 matching bases. The CDR3 has 16 residues. The germline V and J ends were trimmed by 5 bases and 11 bases, with 27 bases remaining between them. Germline V CDR1 and CDR2: SEHNR, FQNEAQ (reference sequence). CDR3 in DNA: TGTGCCAGCAGCCCACCCGAGGGGGAGGCGCGGGAGGAGGCTTTCTTT. Its protein is CASSPPEGEAREEAFF.

CDR3: CASSQNYYEQYF. Written as DNA, the CDR3 is TGTGCCAGCAGCCAAAATTACTACGAGCAGTACTTC. The chain carries TRBV14 and TRBJ2-7; D not resolved. Looked up from germline, CDR1 is SGHDN and CDR2 is FVKESK. The length of the CDR3 is 12 residues. V lost 2 bases, J lost 3 bases, and 5 bases lay in between.

There are many counts of this clonotype. The chain recombines TRBV5-6 with TRBJ2-5; D gene ambiguous. The V gene lost 0 bases and the J gene lost 1 base, with 7 bases spanning the gap. This CDR3 is 14 amino acids long. Looked up from germline, CDR1 is SGHDT and CDR2 is YYEEEE. CDR3 amino acids: CASSLVAIQETQYF. As DNA, the CDR3 is TGTGCCAGCAGCTTGGTGGCGATCCAAGAGACCCAGTACTTC.

This clonotype came up many times. The genes are TRBV5-1 and TRBJ1-2; 7 bases align to TRBD1. The CDR3 sequence is 16 residues long. With V trimmed by 0 bases and J by 6 bases, 11 bases remained unmatched. Germline-derived CDR1 and CDR2 are SGHRS and YFSETQ. CDR3 amino acids: CASSLARRQGLDGYTF. The DNA for the CDR3 is TGCGCCAGCAGCTTGGCCCGGAGACAGGGACTTGATGGCTACACCTTC.

This clonotype was counted many times. The V gene is TRBV6-1, the J gene TRBJ1-2; D perhaps matches TRBD1 (5 bases). The CDR3 contains 14 residues. Per germline, CDR1 MNHNS and CDR2 SASEGT. The germline V and J ends were trimmed by 5 bases and 3 bases, with 13 bases remaining between them. The CDR3: CASSPSGDYYGYTF. The CDR3 coding sequence is TGTGCCAGCAGTCCCTCGGGGGATTACTATGGCTACACCTTC.

In its sample, this clonotype was seen many times. The chain carries TRBV28 and TRBJ1-1; 9 bases map to TRBD1. J lost 4 bases, V lost 4 bases, and 7 bases had no gene match. The CDR3 spans 15 residues. Per the germline V gene, CDR1 is MDHEN and CDR2 is SYDVKM. For the CDR3, the DNA is TGTGCCAGCAGTTCTACAGGGGGCTTGGTCACTGAAGCTTTCTTT. This sequence encodes CASSSTGGLVTEAFF.